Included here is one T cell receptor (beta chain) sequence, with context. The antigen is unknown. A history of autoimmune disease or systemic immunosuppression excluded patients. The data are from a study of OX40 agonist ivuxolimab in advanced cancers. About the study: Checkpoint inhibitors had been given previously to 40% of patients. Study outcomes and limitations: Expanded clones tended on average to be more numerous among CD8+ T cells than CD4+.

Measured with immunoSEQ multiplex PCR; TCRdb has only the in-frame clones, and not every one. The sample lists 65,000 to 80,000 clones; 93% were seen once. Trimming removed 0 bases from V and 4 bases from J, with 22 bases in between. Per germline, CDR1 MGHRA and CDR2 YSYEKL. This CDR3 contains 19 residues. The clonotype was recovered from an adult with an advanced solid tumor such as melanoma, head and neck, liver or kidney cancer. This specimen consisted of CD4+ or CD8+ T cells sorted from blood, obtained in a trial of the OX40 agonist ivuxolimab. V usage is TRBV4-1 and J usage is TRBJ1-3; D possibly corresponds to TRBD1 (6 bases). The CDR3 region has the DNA TGCGCCAGCAGCCAAGAACGGTTTCGGGGGGGGGCGCACGGAAACACCATATATTTT. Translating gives CASSQERFRGGAHGNTIYF.